This T cell receptor (beta chain) was retrieved from a study of cytomegalovirus exposure and HLA in healthy donors listed by TCRdb under 2017. Concerning the study at large: An earlier analysis of approximately 600 of the donors reported about 250 Gb of sequence data and approximately 110 million unique TCR beta sequences from 150 million to 200 million T cells. Roughly 300 gigabases of sequencing data and around 80 million unique TCR sequences made up an early release that covered about 640 HLA-typed donors. Of the 350 to 450 genotyped donors, 81% were placed in the genetic ancestry cluster associated with self-reported Caucasian donors. The study aimed to test whether cataloging public T cell receptors could reveal signatures of past pathogen exposure. The T cell repertoires of 670 or so subjects were profiled by immunosequencing and related to cytomegalovirus serostatus. Along with the roughly 670-subject first cohort, a separate validation cohort of around 120 different subjects was used. To predict cytomegalovirus infection status, the study combined high-throughput TCR immunosequencing, statistical association of individual TCRs with disease status, and machine learning. In a later analysis, previously published TCR beta repertoires from 666 donors were re-analyzed and high-resolution HLA genotyping was added so that TCR occurrence patterns could be studied. In the later analysis, no new phenotypic data were used to find candidate immune exposures; instead, reliance was placed on TCR beta sequences and their occurrence across donors. An earlier analysis of 587 of the donors used high-throughput TCR beta sequencing to judge whether each TCR beta V gene segment behaved as functional or pseudogenic. Donor age, sex, ethnicity and CMV serostatus were collected together with the repertoire data. In a later genetic analysis, genome-wide SNP genotypes for 398 of the 666 donors were used, and that subset was treated as a discovery cohort. All discovery cohort repertoires had been generated on a single sequencing platform. HLA typing included class I and class II loci at four-digit resolution. The number of donors typed differed by locus, with roughly 620-640 for A, B, C, DRB1 and DQB1, about 500 for DQA1, under 610 for DPA1, and approximately 470 for DPB1. Five DR-DQ haplotypes were treated as single units for association and clustering because of strong linkage in the cohort. Across some 400 genotyped donors of the cohort, an average of approximately 220,000 unique TCR beta nucleotide sequences per donor were sequenced, and roughly 20% of those sequences were non-productive. General conclusions and limits of the study: The 87-base-pair reads could not distinguish some IMGT-functional V segments, including TRBV6-2 and TRBV6-3, so those segments were excluded. A later analysis associated about 16,000 TCR beta sequences with specific HLA alleles at a false discovery rate of 0.05. An earlier analysis of several hundred of the donors showed that most TCR beta V segments appeared in productive rearrangements either about 87% or about 30% of the time, which broadly matched IMGT annotations. Most CMV-associated TCR beta chains appeared to be HLA-restricted in a later analysis, and the HLA associations seemed to be driven largely by CMV exposure. The presence/absence analyses assumed that sequencing depth was roughly uniform across donors, and that assumption may not be true. Strong co-occurrence of HLA alleles, especially DR and DQ, made assigning TCR associations to individual alleles difficult. A further reported finding was that TCR beta sequences accurately predicted the HLA-A and HLA-B alleles for most subjects in the first cohort. In a later analysis, HLA-associated TCR beta chains were found to be more clonally expanded and to have lower generation probabilities than equally common non-associated chains. For the cohort, immune exposure information was limited to CMV serostatus. The classifier was reported to diagnose cytomegalovirus status with high specificity and sensitivity in both the original cohort and the validation cohort. Because counts were too low, roughly 18 rarely observed V segments, including chromosome 9 orphons, were left out of the earlier analysis of some 600 of the donors. Because some donors lacked HLA typing at each locus, the association tests relied only on the typed subset. A total of roughly 160 TCR beta chains were listed by the study as associated with cytomegalovirus. A group of highly shared sequence variants was considered likely to be a technical artifact of the sequencing pipeline. In a later analysis, the rate of TCR association differed among HLA loci, with DRB1 alleles having the most associated TCRs and HLA-C alleles having the fewest. According to a later analysis, parvovirus B19, influenza, CMV and Epstein-Barr virus appeared linked to several top co-occurrence clusters. While some public TCRs were present in many individuals, most TCR sequences turned up only very rarely across donors. According to the authors, the approach could potentially be generalized to other disease states and immunological phenotypes. A few of the identified cytomegalovirus-associated TCR beta chains were confirmed in vitro to be specific for cytomegalovirus antigens. According to a later genetic analysis, donors in an Asian-associated ancestry cluster had fewer N-insertions in productive TCRs than the approximately 700-donor mean. Linkage disequilibrium might explain the correlated functional status among segregating V segments, but an unknown experimental factor could not be ruled out. V-gene and J-gene trimming of TCR beta chains was associated with a missense DCLRE1C variant in a later genetic analysis, and the association was replicated in an independent cohort. The cohort was sequenced for TCR beta chains only, and without alpha or paired-chain data the features that could be detected were limited.

Libraries were built with the immunoSEQ multiplex PCR assay. A mixture of 60 forward primers for TCR Vbeta segments and 13 reverse primers for TCR Jbeta segments was used in the multiplex PCR. The CDR3 region of rearranged TCR beta genes was amplified from genomic DNA by a multiplex PCR assay. On the Illumina HiSeq System, the amplified TCR beta libraries were sequenced as 87-base-pair reads. Concerning the study's data processing: In a later analysis, 80 million or so unique TCR beta chains were counted across the 650 to 700 repertoires, and approximately 11 million of these chains were shared by at least two donors. To remove PCR and sequencing errors, raw reads were error-corrected and collapsed into unique sequences using a nearest-neighbor algorithm that merged closely related sequences. V, D and J gene segments were assigned by aligning CDR3 sequences to IMGT reference sequences. For a sequence to be retained, at least a six-nucleotide match to both a V gene segment and a J gene segment was required. A rearrangement was called productive if the CDR3 had no stop codons and remained in frame with V and J, and every other rearrangement was called non-productive. CDR3 was defined by IMGT convention, running from the second conserved V-encoded cysteine to the conserved J-encoded phenylalanine. The earlier analysis of a few hundred of the donors excluded sequences that lacked an unambiguous match to a single V gene segment. In an earlier analysis of some 590 of the donors, V segments were called functional above 56.7% productive rearrangements and were called segregating when the between-donor standard deviation exceeded 5%. A statistical classification framework was built for diagnosing cytomegalovirus status from the catalog of TCR beta chain sequences. In a later analysis, V and J genes were assigned by comparing TCR nucleotide sequences against IMGT/GENE-DB human TR gene sequences. The TCRdist pipeline was used in a later analysis to assign CDR3 sequences and most-parsimonious VDJ recombination scenarios. In a later analysis, every TCR beta chain was defined by the combination of its CDR3 amino acid sequence and its V-gene family, and reads without a unique V-gene family were dropped. A later analysis removed 450 to 600 highly shared, low-generation-probability nucleotide sequences to deal with suspected cross-contamination and a sequencing artifact. A later analysis calculated a clonal expansion index for each public chain from normalized within-repertoire ranks of inferred template counts. A later analysis computed generation probabilities with a VDJ recombination model fitted to out-of-frame rearrangements, and checked the results against IGoR. In a later analysis, TCR-TCR, TCR-HLA and TCR-CMV co-occurrence was scored with hypergeometric tests, and a repertoire-size bias correction was applied to TCR pairs. In a later analysis, false discovery rates were estimated by permuting HLA or CMV assignments 20 times. In a later analysis, co-occurring TCRs were grouped with DBSCAN, and TCRdist sequence similarity was added when clustering was performed within HLA-allele-positive subsets. Repertoires with fewer than 30,000 or more than 120,000 public chains, plus five repertoires with anomalous nucleotide sharing, were excluded from co-occurrence clustering. This immuneACCESS table, as held by TCRdb, lists in-frame sequences with V and J called but not all clones. Of the missing ones, under half trace to an unresolved V gene in checked studies; the others have no known cause. V, J and clone size were drawn from that table, and D and trimming were deduced from the DNA. The sample table lists fewer than 250,000 clones, under 85% of them with a count of one. Roughly a tenth of the sample is held by the ten biggest clonotypes.

The germline V end is reduced by 3 bases and the J end by 3 bases; junction bases left unmatched: 3. The CDR3 goes from the cysteine to the phenylalanine over 14 residues. Only the CDR3 part of the read is kept: 42 bases, read in frame from the first base. CDR1 and CDR2 (MNHNS, SASEGT) derive from the germline V gene. The cohort comprised 550 to 700 healthy bone marrow donors. All cohort members were sampled while nominally healthy, although unrecorded immune exposures were likely present. The donor tested CMV seropositive and was one of the 289 seropositive cohort members. Every donor gave a peripheral blood sample, and the peripheral blood mononuclear cells from that sample were used for TCR beta sequencing. Genomic DNA extraction from the blood cell samples was performed with the Qiagen DNeasy Blood Extraction Kit. A note on this clone: Its target antigen remains unknown. No base quality information exists; no much larger clone differs at one position.

The sequencing sample was made of PBMCs. The clonotype was recovered from a woman in her forties or fifties in good health and CMV-seropositive. The chain is encoded by TRBV6-1 joined to TRBJ2-7; the central 9 bases match TRBD1. The CDR3 loop reads CASSDSGQGYEQYF. The sequenced DNA: TGTGCCAGCAGTGATTCGGGACAGGGCTACGAGCAGTACTTC.